This TCR beta chain stems from a study of post-analysis software for immune sequencing data. Study results and limitations: Patients carried five TRBV segments more frequently than controls did, and TRBV5-6, TRBV5-1 and TRBV20-1 were among them.

The germline gives CDR1 SEHNR, CDR2 FQNEAQ (reference sequence). The CDR3 consists of 15 residues. V was shortened by 4 bases and J by 6 bases, with 19 bases between the two germline ends. A word on this clonotype: Its specificity is not known.

Each TCR beta cDNA library carried unique molecular identifiers. TCRdb ran MiXCR on the PCR reads and lists one entry per CDR3 protein. The sample consists of roughly 410,000 distinct CDR3 sequences, less than 40% of them appearing once. Specimen: blood. The TCR originated in a girl between 5 and 17 years old with multiple sclerosis. The rearrangement uses TRBV7-9 and TRBJ2-7, with D possibly being TRBD2 (6 bases). CDR3 amino acids: CASSSSGGTRSEQYF. In nucleotides, the CDR3 is TGTGCCAGCAGCTCCTCTGGAGGGACTCGAAGCGAGCAGTACTTC.